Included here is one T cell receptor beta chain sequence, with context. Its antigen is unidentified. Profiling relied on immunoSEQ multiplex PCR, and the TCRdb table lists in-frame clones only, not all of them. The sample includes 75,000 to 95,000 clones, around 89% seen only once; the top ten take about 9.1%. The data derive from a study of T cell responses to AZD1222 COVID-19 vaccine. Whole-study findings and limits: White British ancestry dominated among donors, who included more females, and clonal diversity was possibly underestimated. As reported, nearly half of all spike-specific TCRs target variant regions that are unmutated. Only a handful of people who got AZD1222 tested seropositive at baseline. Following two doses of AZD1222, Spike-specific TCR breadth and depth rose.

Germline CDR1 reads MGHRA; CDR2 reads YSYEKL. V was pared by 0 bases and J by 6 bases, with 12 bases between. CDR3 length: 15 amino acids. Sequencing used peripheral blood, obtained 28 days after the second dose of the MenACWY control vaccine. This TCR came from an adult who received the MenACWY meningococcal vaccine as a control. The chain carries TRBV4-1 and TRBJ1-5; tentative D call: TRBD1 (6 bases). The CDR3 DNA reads TGCGCCAGCAGCCAAGATGATGGAGGGGGTCAGCCCCAGCATTTT. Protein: CASSQDDGGGQPQHF.